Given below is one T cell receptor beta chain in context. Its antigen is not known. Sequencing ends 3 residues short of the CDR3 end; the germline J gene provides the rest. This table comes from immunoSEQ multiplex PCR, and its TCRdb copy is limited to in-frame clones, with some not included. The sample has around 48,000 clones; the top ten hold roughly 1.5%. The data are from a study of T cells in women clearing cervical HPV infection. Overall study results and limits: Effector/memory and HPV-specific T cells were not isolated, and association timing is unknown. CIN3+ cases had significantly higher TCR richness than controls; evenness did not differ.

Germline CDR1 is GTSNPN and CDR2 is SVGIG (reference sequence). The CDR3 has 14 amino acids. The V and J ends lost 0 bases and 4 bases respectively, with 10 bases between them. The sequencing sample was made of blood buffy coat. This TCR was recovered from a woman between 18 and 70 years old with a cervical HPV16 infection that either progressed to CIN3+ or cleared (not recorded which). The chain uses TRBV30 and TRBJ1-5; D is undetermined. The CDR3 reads CAWSVRGRNQPQHF. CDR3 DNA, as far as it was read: TGTGCCTGGAGTGTACGAGGGCGTAATCAGCCC.